What follows is one TCR beta chain and its context. The RNA input was about 0.5 to 1 ug, and it was reverse transcribed with random hexamers. TCRdb called the immunoSEQ multiplex PCR reads again in MiXCR, with one record for every CDR3 protein. The sample has 120,000 to 150,000 distinct CDR3 sequences; around 94% are singletons. The CDR3 consists of 14 residues. V dropped 1 base and J dropped 6; count of bases not matched to a gene: 8. CDR1 SQVTM and CDR2 ANQGSEA come from the germline V gene. Healthy donors were controls matched for age and sex. The sample originates from a study of CD8 T cells in Susac syndrome.

What was sequenced was CD8+ T cells from PBMCs. This chain joins TRBV29-1 and TRBJ1-2, with TRBD1 matching 7 bases. This TCR was sampled from a human donor in good health. The chain's CDR3 is CSVEGWGQINGYTF. The CDR3 region has the DNA TGCAGCGTTGAAGGTTGGGGACAGATTAATGGCTACACCTTC.